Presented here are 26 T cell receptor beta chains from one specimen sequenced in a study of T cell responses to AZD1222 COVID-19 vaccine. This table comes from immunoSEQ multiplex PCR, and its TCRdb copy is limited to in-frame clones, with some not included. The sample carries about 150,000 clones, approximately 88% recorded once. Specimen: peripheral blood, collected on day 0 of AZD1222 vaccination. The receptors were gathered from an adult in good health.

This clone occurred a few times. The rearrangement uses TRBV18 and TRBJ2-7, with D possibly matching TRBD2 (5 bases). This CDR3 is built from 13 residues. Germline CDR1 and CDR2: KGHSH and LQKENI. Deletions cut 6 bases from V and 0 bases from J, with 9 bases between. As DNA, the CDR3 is TGTGCCAGCTCCCTGGACTTCTCCTACGAGCAGTACTTC. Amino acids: CASSLDFSYEQYF.

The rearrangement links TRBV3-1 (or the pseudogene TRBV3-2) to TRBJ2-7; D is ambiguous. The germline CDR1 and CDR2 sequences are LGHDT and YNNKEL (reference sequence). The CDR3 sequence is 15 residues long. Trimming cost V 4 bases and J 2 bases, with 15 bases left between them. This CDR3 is CASSPRPPYPYEQYF. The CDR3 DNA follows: TGTGCCAGCAGCCCTAGACCCCCCTACCCCTACGAGCAGTACTTC.

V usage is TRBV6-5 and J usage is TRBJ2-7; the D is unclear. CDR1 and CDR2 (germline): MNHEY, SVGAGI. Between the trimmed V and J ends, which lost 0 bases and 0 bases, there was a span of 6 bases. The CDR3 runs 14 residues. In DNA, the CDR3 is TGTGCCAGCAGTTACTCGAGACCCTCCTACGAGCAGTACTTC. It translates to CASSYSRPSYEQYF.

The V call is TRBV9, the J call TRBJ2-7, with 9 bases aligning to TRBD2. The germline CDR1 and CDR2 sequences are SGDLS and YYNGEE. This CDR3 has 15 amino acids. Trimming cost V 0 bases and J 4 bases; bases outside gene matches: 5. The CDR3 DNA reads TGTGCCAGCAGCGTAGGGGCTAGCGGGGCTTACGAGCAGTACTTC. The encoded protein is CASSVGASGAYEQYF.

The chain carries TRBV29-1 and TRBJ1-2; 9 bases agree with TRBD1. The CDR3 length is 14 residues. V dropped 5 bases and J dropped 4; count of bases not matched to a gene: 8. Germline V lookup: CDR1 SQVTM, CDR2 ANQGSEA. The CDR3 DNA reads TGCAGCGTTCCACAGGGGGCAGGTGGCTATGGCTACACCTTC. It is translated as CSVPQGAGGYGYTF. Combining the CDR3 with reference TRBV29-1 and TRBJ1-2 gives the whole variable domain SAVISQKPSRDICQRGTSLTIQCQVDSQVTMMFWYRQQPGQSLTLIATANQGSEATYESGFVIDKFPISRPNLTFSTLTVSNMSPEDSSIYLCSVPQGAGGYGYTFGSGTRLTVV.

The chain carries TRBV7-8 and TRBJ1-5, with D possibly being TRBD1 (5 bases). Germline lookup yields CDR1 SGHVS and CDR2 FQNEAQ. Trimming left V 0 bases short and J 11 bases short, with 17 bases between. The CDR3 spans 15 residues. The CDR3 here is CASSLASASGQAQHF. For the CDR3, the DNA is TGTGCCAGCAGCTTAGCTTCGGCGTCAGGGCAAGCCCAGCATTTT.

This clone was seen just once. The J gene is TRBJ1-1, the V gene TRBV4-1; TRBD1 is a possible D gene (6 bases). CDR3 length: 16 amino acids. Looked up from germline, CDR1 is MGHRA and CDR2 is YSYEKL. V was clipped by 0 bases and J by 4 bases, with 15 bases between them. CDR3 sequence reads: CASSQEAAGVTTEAFF. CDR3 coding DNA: TGCGCCAGCAGCCAAGAAGCGGCAGGGGTGACCACTGAAGCTTTCTTT.

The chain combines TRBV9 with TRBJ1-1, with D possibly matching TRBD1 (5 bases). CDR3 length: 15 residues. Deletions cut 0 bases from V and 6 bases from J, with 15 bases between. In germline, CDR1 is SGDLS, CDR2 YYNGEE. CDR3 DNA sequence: TGTGCCAGCAGCGTAGTTCAGGGAGTTGCGGCTGAAGCTTTCTTT. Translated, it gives CASSVVQGVAAEAFF.

CDR3 sequence reads: CASRAGRNTEAFF. CDR3 DNA: TGTGCCAGTAGAGCAGGGAGGAACACTGAAGCTTTCTTT. This chain links TRBV25-1 with TRBJ1-1; TRBD1 is a possible D gene (5 bases). The CDR3 loop spans 13 amino acids. Germline loops: CDR1 MGHDK, CDR2 SYGVNS. The V end lost 9 bases, the J end lost 1 base, and 12 bases lay between the germline ends. The full variable domain, completed using reference TRBV25-1 and TRBJ1-1, is EADIYQTPRYLVIGTGKKITLECSQTMGHDKMYWYQQDPGMELHLIHYSYGVNSTEKGDLSSESTVSRIRTEHFPLTLESARPSHTSQYLCASRAGRNTEAFFGQGTRLTVV.

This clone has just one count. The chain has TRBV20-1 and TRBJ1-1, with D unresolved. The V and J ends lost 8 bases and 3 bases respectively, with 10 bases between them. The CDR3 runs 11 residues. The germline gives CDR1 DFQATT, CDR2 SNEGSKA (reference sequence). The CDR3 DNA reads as TGCAGTCCCCCACATTACACTGAAGCTTTCTTT. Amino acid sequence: CSPPHYTEAFF.

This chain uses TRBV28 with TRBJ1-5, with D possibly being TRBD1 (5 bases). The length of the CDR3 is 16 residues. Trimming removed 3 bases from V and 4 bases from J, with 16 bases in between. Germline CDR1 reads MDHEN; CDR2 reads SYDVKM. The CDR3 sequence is CASSLPGTSGNQPQHF. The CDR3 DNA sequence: TGTGCCAGCAGTTTGCCAGGGACGTCTGGAAATCAGCCCCAGCATTTT.

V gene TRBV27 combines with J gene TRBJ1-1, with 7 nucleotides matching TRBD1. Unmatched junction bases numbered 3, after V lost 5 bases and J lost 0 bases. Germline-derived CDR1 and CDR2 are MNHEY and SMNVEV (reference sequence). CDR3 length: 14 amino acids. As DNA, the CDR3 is TGTGCCAGCAGTCTACAGGGGCTGAACACTGAAGCTTTCTTT. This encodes CASSLQGLNTEAFF.

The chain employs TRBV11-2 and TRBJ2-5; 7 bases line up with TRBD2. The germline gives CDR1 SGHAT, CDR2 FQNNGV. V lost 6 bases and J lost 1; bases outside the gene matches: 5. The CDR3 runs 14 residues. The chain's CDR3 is CASSSGGPQETQYF. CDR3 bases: TGTGCCAGCAGTTCGGGGGGACCCCAAGAGACCCAGTACTTC. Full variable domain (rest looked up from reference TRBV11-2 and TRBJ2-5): EAGVAQSPRYKIIEKRQSVAFWCNPISGHATLYWYQQILGQGPKLLIQFQNNGVVDDSQLPKDRFSAERLKGVDSTLKIQPAKLEDSAVYLCASSSGGPQETQYFGPGTRLLVL.

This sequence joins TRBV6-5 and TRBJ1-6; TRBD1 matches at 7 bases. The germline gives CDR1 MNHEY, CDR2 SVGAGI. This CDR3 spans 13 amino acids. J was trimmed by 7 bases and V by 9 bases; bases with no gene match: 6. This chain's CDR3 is CASYRDSNSPLHF. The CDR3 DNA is TGTGCCAGTTACCGGGACAGCAATTCACCCCTCCACTTT.

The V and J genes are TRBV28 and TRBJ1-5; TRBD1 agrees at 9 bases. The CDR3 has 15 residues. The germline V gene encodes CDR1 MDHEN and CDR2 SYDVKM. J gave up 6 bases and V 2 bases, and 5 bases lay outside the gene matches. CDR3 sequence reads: CASSLEGTGIQPQHF. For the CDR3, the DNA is TGTGCCAGCAGTTTAGAGGGGACAGGGATTCAGCCCCAGCATTTT. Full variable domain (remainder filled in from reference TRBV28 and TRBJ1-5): DVKVTQSSRYLVKRTGEKVFLECVQDMDHENMFWYRQDPGLGLRLIYFSYDVKMKEKGDIPEGYSVSREKKERFSLILESASTNQTSMYLCASSLEGTGIQPQHFGDGTRLSIL.

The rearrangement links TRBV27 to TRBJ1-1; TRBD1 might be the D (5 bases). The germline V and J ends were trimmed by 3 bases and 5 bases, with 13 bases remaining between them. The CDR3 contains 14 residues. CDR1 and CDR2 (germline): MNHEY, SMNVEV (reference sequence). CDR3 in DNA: TGTGCCAGCAGTTTTATAGGGGTAGGAACTGAAGCTTTCTTT. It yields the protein CASSFIGVGTEAFF.

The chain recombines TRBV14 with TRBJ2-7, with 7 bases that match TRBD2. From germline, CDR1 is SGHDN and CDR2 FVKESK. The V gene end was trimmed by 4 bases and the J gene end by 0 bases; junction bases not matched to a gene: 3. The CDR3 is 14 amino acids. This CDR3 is CASSPSGNSYEQYF. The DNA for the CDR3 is TGTGCCAGCAGCCCGAGCGGGAACTCCTACGAGCAGTACTTC.

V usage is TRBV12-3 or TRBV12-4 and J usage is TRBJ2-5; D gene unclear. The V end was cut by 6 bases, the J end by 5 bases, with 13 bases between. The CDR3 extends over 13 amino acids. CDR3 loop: CASSQTRRETQYF. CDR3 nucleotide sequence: TGTGCCAGCAGCCAGACCCGGCGGGAGACCCAGTACTTC.

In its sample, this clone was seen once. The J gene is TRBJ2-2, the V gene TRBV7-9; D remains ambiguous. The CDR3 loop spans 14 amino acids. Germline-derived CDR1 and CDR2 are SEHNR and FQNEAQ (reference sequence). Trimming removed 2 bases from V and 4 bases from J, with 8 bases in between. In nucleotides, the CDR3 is TGTGCCAGCAGCTTAAGTCAGTTCACCGGGGAGCTGTTTTTT. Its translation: CASSLSQFTGELFF. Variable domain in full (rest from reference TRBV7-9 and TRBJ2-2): DTGVSQNPRHKITKRGQNVTFRCDPISEHNRLYWYRQTLGQGPEFLTYFQNEAQLEKSRLLSDRFSAERPKGSFSTLEIQRTEQGDSAMYLCASSLSQFTGELFFGEGSRLTVL.

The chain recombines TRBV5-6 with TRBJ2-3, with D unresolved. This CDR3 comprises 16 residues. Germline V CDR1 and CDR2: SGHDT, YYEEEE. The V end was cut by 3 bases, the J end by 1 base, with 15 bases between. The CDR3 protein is CASSSRRPRGTDTQYF. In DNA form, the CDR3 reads TGTGCCAGCAGCTCTCGACGCCCCCGGGGCACAGATACGCAGTATTTT.

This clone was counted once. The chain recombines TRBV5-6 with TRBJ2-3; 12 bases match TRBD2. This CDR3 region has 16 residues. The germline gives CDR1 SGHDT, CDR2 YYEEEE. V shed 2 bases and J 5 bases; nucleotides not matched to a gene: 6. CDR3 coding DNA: TGTGCCAGCAGCTTCCGGACTAGCGGGATTAGAGATACGCAGTATTTT. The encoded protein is CASSFRTSGIRDTQYF.

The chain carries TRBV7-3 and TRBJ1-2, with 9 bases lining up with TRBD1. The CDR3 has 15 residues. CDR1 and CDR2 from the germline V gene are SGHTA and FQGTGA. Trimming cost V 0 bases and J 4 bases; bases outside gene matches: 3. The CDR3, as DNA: TGTGCCAGCAGCTTAACGGGACAGGGAGCCTATGGCTACACCTTC. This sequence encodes CASSLTGQGAYGYTF.

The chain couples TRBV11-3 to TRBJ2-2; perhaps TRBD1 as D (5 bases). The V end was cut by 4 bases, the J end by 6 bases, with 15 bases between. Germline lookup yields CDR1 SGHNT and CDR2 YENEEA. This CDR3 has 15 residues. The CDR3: CASSSSGQFSGELFF. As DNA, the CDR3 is TGTGCCAGCAGCTCCTCCGGACAATTTTCCGGGGAGCTGTTTTTT. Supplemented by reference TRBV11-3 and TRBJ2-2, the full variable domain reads EAGVVQSPRYKIIEKKQPVAFWCNPISGHNTLYWYLQNLGQGPELLIRYENEEAVDDSQLPKDRFSAERLKGVDSTLKIQPAELGDSAVYLCASSSSGQFSGELFFGEGSRLTVL.

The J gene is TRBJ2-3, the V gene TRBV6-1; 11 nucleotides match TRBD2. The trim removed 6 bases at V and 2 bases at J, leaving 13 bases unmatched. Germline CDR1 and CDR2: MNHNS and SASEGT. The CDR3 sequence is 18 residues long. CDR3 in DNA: TGTGCCAGCAGGGAACTAGCGGGAGAGAAAAATGCCACAGATACGCAGTATTTT. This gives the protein CASRELAGEKNATDTQYF.

CDR3 sequence: CASSLMAGAGNEQFF. The CDR3 DNA sequence: TGCGCCAGCAGCTTGATGGCGGGAGCCGGTAATGAGCAGTTCTTC. The chain links TRBV5-1 to TRBJ2-1; 7 bases align to TRBD2. J lost 7 bases, V lost 1 base, and 8 bases had no gene match. Germline V gene lookup returns CDR1 SGHRS and CDR2 YFSETQ. The CDR3 sequence is 15 residues long.

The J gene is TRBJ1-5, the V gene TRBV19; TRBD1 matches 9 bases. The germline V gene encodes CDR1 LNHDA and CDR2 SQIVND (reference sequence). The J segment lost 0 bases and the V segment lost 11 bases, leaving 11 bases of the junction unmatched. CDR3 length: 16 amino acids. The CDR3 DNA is TGTGCCGCGCGGAATGTACAGGGGGCTAGCAATCAGCCCCAGCATTTT. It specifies CAARNVQGASNQPQHF.